Below, 6 T cell receptor beta chains from the same sample are listed, as sequenced in a study of blood T cells in healthy people across ages. Using a J-beta primer mix together with a sample-barcoded 5' primer, a second PCR was run for about 7 to 12 cycles. One entry per CDR3 protein, called by TCRdb with MiXCR from the 5' RACE reads. Among about 1.5 million distinct CDR3 sequences, roughly 40% were seen once, and the ten largest hold 7.9%. Sequencing used blood. Receptor source: a woman between 18 and 29 years old in good health.

In its sample, this clonotype was seen a few times. V and J are TRBV28 and TRBJ2-7; D remains unclear. Germline-derived CDR1 and CDR2 are MDHEN and SYDVKM. This CDR3 is built from 12 residues. V lost 10 bases and J lost 3, with 13 bases in between. Here the CDR3 DNA reads TGTGCCACCAAAAGGACGAGCTACGAGCAGTACTTC. Its translation is CATKRTSYEQYF.

The chain couples TRBV4-2 to TRBJ1-1; possibly TRBD1 for D (6 bases). Trimming left V 4 bases short and J 2 bases short, with 14 bases between. The CDR3 sequence is 15 residues long. Germline V gene data show CDR1 as LGHNA and CDR2 as YNFKEQ. As DNA, the CDR3 is TGTGCCAGCAGCCTTACGGACAGAACAAACACTGAAGCTTTCTTT. Translation: CASSLTDRTNTEAFF.

The J gene is TRBJ2-7, the V gene TRBV9; 8 bases are shared with TRBD2. In germline, CDR1 is SGDLS, CDR2 YYNGEE. V trimming: 0 bases; J trimming: 7 bases; junction bases outside the gene matches: 12. This CDR3 region has 16 residues. Here the CDR3 reads CASSVGQAGASGEQYF. The DNA of the CDR3 is TGTGCCAGCAGCGTAGGGCAAGCGGGGGCATCCGGAGAGCAGTACTTC.

This clonotype has at least ten counts. The J gene is TRBJ1-4, the V gene TRBV29-1; D is unclear. Germline CDR1 SQVTM, CDR2 ANQGSEA. Trimming removed 2 bases at V and 7 bases at J, with 5 bases between. The CDR3 sequence is 11 residues long. The CDR3: CSVEMGEKLFF. The CDR3 region has the DNA TGCAGCGTTGAAATGGGTGAAAAACTGTTTTTT.

The gene calls are TRBV7-8 and TRBJ1-2, with 8 bases aligning to TRBD1. Per germline, CDR1 SGHVS and CDR2 FQNEAQ. There are 16 residues in the CDR3. Unmatched junction bases numbered 6, after V lost 2 bases and J lost 1 base. The CDR3 loop is CASSLNRGRINYGYTF. Here the CDR3 DNA reads TGTGCCAGCAGCTTAAACAGGGGGAGAATTAACTATGGCTACACCTTC.

The chain combines TRBV6-5 with TRBJ2-4, with TRBD2 matching over 7 bases. TRBJ2-7 explains the end of the DNA better; the J call may be wrong. Germline V lookup: CDR1 MNHEY, CDR2 SVGAGI. CDR3 length equals 12 residues. The CDR3 reads CASRIWGGEQYF. CDR3 nucleotide sequence: TGTGCCAGCAGGATCTGGGGGGGCGAGCAGTACTTC.